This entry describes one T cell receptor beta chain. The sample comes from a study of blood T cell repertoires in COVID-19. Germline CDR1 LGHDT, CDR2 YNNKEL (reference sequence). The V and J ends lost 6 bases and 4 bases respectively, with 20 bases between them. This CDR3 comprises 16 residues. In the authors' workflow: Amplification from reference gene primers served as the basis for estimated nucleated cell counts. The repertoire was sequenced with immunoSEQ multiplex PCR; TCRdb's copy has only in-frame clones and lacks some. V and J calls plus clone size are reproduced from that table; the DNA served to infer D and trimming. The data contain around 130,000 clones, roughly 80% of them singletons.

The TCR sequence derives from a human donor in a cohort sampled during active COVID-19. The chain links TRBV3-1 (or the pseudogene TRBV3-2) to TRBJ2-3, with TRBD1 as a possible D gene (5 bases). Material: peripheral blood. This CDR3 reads CASSSTGTQPPDTQYF. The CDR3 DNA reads TGTGCCAGCAGTTCCACAGGTACGCAACCCCCAGATACGCAGTATTTT.